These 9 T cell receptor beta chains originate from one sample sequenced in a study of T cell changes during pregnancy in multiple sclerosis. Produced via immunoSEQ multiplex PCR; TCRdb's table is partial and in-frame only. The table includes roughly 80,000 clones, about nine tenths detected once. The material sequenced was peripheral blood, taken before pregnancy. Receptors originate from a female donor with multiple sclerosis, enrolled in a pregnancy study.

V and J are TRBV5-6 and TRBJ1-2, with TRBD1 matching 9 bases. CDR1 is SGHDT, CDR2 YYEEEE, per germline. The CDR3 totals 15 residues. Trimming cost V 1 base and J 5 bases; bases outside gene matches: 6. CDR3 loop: CASSLPDRGLYGYTF. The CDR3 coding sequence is TGTGCCAGCAGCTTGCCGGACAGGGGCCTATATGGCTACACCTTC.

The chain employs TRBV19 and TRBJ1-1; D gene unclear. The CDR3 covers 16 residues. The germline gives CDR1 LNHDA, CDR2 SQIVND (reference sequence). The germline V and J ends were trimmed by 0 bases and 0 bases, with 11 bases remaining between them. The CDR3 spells CASSIDQVSMNTEAFF. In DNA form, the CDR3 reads TGTGCCAGTAGTATAGATCAGGTCAGCATGAACACTGAAGCTTTCTTT.

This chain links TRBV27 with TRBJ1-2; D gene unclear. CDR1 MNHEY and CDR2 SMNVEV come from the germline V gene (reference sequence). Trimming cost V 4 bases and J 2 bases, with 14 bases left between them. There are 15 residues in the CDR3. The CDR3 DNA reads TGTGCCAGCAGTTACGGGTTTGGGTTAAACTATGGCTACACCTTC. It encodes CASSYGFGLNYGYTF.

The CDR3 sequence: CATRPTGSSGNTIYF. The CDR3 nucleotides read TGTGCCACCCGCCCGACAGGCTCGTCCGGAAACACCATATATTTT. V gene TRBV19 combines with J gene TRBJ1-3, with a possible D match to TRBD1 (6 bases). This CDR3 is 15 amino acids long. The germline gives CDR1 LNHDA, CDR2 SQIVND (reference sequence). V was clipped by 10 bases and J by 4 bases, with 20 bases between them.

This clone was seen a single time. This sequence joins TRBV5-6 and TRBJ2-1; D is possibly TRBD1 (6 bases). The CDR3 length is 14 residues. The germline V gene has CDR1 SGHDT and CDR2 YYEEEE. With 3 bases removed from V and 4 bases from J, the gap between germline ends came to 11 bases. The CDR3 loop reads CASSYRDIYNEQFF. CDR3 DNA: TGTGCCAGCAGCTACAGGGACATATACAATGAGCAGTTCTTC.

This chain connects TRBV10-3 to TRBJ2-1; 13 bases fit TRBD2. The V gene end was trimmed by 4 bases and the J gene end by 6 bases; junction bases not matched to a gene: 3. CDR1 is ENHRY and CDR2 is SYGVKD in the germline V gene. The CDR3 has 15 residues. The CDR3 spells CAISGTSGGRNEQFF. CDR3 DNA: TGTGCCATCAGTGGGACTAGCGGGGGCCGCAATGAGCAGTTCTTC.

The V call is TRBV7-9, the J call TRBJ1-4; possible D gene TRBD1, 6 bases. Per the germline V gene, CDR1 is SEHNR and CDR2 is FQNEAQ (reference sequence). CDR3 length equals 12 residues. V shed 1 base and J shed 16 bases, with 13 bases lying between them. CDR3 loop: CASSLEQGGQFF. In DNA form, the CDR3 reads TGTGCCAGCAGCTTAGAACAGGGCGGGCAGTTTTTT.

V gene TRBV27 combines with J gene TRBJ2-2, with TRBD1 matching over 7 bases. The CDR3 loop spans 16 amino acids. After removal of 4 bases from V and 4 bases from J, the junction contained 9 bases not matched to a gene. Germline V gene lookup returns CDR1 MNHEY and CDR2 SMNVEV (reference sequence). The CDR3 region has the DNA TGTGCCAGCAGTTCTATGGGGCAGGGGGTCACCGGGGAGCTGTTTTTT. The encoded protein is CASSSMGQGVTGELFF.

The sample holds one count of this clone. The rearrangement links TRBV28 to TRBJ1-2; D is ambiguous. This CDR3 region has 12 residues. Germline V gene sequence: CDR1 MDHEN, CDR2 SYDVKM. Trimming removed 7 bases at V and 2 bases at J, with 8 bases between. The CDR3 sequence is CASIDINYGYTF. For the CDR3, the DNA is TGTGCCAGCATAGACATCAACTATGGCTACACCTTC.